The 15 T cell receptor beta chains below all came from one sample that was sequenced in a study of T cell responses to AZD1222 COVID-19 vaccine. Assay: immunoSEQ multiplex PCR; the TCRdb copy retains only in-frame clones and omits some. The sample consists of under 110,000 clones, about 89% of them appearing once. The sample here was peripheral blood, taken 28 days after the second AZD1222 dose. All receptors derive from an adult who received the AZD1222 COVID-19 vaccine.

CDR3 sequence reads: CASSHGQGAGYEQYF. The DNA of the CDR3 is TGCGCCAGCAGCCACGGACAGGGGGCTGGGTACGAGCAGTACTTC. This sequence joins TRBV4-3 and TRBJ2-7, with TRBD1 matching over 11 bases. The CDR3 length is 15 residues. Germline V CDR1 and CDR2: LGHNA, YSLEER. After removal of 3 bases from V and 4 bases from J, the junction contained 5 bases not matched to a gene.

Concerning this clone: Other DNA sequences from this sample encode an identical CDR3 as well. The rearrangement uses TRBV11-3 and TRBJ1-1; D ambiguous. CDR1 is SGHNT and CDR2 is YENEEA in the germline V gene. With 1 base removed from V and 1 base from J, the gap between germline ends came to 4 bases. The CDR3 loop spans 13 amino acids. In DNA form, the CDR3 reads TGTGCCAGCAGCTTAGGAGGGAACACTGAAGCTTTCTTT. Its translation: CASSLGGNTEAFF. The variable domain in full, completed from reference TRBV11-3 and TRBJ1-1, reads EAGVVQSPRYKIIEKKQPVAFWCNPISGHNTLYWYLQNLGQGPELLIRYENEEAVDDSQLPKDRFSAERLKGVDSTLKIQPAELGDSAVYLCASSLGGNTEAFFGQGTRLTVV.

Written as DNA, the CDR3 is TGCGCCAGCAGCTCGTCCGGGACAGGGGCCTACGAGCAGTACTTC. This codes for CASSSSGTGAYEQYF. The rearrangement joins TRBV5-1 to TRBJ2-7, with 10 bases lining up with TRBD1. Losses at the gene ends were 3 bases for V and 2 bases for J; bases not matched to a gene: 5. The CDR3 is made up of 15 amino acids. Germline V gives CDR1 SGHRS, CDR2 YFSETQ. Filled out from reference TRBV5-1 and TRBJ2-7, the complete variable domain reads KAGVTQTPRYLIKTRGQQVTLSCSPISGHRSVSWYQQTPGQGLQFLFEYFSETQRNKGNFPGRFSGRQFSNSRSEMNVSTLELGDSALYLCASSSSGTGAYEQYFGPGTRLTVT.

The rearrangement links TRBV27 to TRBJ1-6; D perhaps matches TRBD1 (5 bases). Germline V gives CDR1 MNHEY, CDR2 SMNVEV (reference sequence). V was cut by 8 bases and J by 7 bases, with 9 bases left in between. CDR3 length: 12 amino acids. CDR3 loop: CASRQGNSPLHF. The DNA of the CDR3 is TGTGCCAGCCGGCAGGGAAATTCACCCCTCCACTTT.

The gene calls are TRBV15 and TRBJ2-7; D may match TRBD1 or TRBD2 (5 bases each). Germline V CDR1 and CDR2: LNHNV, YYDKDF (reference sequence). Trimming took 0 bases from V and 2 from J, leaving 11 bases between them. This CDR3 has 15 amino acids. CDR3 bases: TGTGCCACCAGCAGAGATCCGGGACCCACCTACGAGCAGTACTTC. The encoded protein is CATSRDPGPTYEQYF.

This chain uses TRBV7-9 with TRBJ1-1; D call uncertain. CDR1 is SEHNR, CDR2 FQNEAQ, per germline (reference sequence). Deletions cut 1 base from V and 5 bases from J, with 14 bases between. The CDR3 consists of 15 residues. CDR3 region: CASSLDGRRVTEAFF. The CDR3 DNA is TGTGCCAGCAGCTTAGACGGGAGAAGGGTGACTGAAGCTTTCTTT.

The chain combines TRBV6-5 with TRBJ1-6, with 8 bases aligning to TRBD1. Germline V gene data show CDR1 as MNHEY and CDR2 as SVGAGI. Unmatched junction bases numbered 5, after V lost 6 bases and J lost 10 bases. The CDR3 has 13 residues. In nucleotides, the CDR3 is TGTGCCAGCAGCCAGACAGGGGTCTCACCCCTCCACTTT. This gives the protein CASSQTGVSPLHF.

The chain recombines TRBV30 with TRBJ1-5; a weak D match, TRBD1 (5 bases). Germline-derived CDR1 and CDR2 are GTSNPN and SVGIG (reference sequence). V lost 2 bases and J 3 bases, leaving 17 bases between the germline ends. This CDR3 is 16 amino acids long. In DNA, the CDR3 is TGTGCCTGGAGTTTCCGGACACCAGCTCTCAATCAGCCCCAGCATTTT. Amino acid sequence: CAWSFRTPALNQPQHF.

V usage is TRBV7-9 and J usage is TRBJ1-4, with a weak D call TRBD1 (5 bases). V was shortened by 2 bases and J by 8 bases, with 6 bases between the two germline ends. The CDR3 totals 12 residues. The V gene's germline CDR1 is SEHNR and CDR2 FQNEAQ (reference sequence). The CDR3 region has the DNA TGTGCCAGCAGCTTACGGGGGGAAAAACTGTTTTTT. Protein: CASSLRGEKLFF.

This chain joins TRBV6-5 and TRBJ1-1; D possibly corresponds to TRBD1 (6 bases). The CDR3 consists of 15 residues. Trimming shortened V by 11 bases and J by 5 bases, and 24 bases separated the two germline ends. Germline loops: CDR1 MNHEY, CDR2 SVGAGI. In DNA, the CDR3 is TGTGCCGCCCGGGACGTGAGGGCAGGGGAAACTGAAGCTTTCTTT. This encodes CAARDVRAGETEAFF.

This clone was recorded only once. The CDR3 region has the DNA TGCGCCAGCAGGGAAGAGGGAAGAAACTATGGCTACACCTTC. Translated: CASREEGRNYGYTF. This sequence joins TRBV5-1 and TRBJ1-2; the D is unclear. There are 14 residues in the CDR3. V lost 5 bases and J 2 bases, leaving 13 bases between the germline ends. The germline gives CDR1 SGHRS, CDR2 YFSETQ.

The sample holds a few counts of this clone. The chain combines TRBV30 with TRBJ2-5; 9 nucleotides align to TRBD1. CDR1 and CDR2 (germline): GTSNPN, SVGIG (reference sequence). The V gene end was trimmed by 2 bases and the J gene end by 0 bases; junction bases not matched to a gene: 4. The CDR3 spans 15 residues. The CDR3, as DNA: TGTGCCTGGAGTTCCGGGACAGGGTACCAAGAGACCCAGTACTTC. Translating it yields CAWSSGTGYQETQYF.

This rearrangement joins TRBV2 to TRBJ2-7; D gene ambiguous. Germline CDR1 SNHLY, CDR2 FYNNEI. V was trimmed by 3 bases and J by 2 bases, leaving 14 bases between them. The CDR3 consists of 15 residues. The CDR3 DNA follows: TGTGCCAGCAGTGATTTGGTGGACGCTCCCTACGAGCAGTACTTC. It translates to CASSDLVDAPYEQYF.

This clone was seen only once. The rearrangement joins TRBV30 to TRBJ1-3, with D unresolved. Trimming left V 3 bases short and J 0 bases short, with 9 bases between. The CDR3 covers 14 residues. Germline CDR1 GTSNPN, CDR2 SVGIG (reference sequence). CDR3 bases: TGTGCCTGGAGCCGACTCCGCTCTGGAAACACCATATATTTT. Translated, it gives CAWSRLRSGNTIYF.

The rearrangement uses TRBV24-1 and TRBJ2-7; possible D gene TRBD1, 5 bases. Germline CDR1 KGHDR, CDR2 SFDVKD. The CDR3 length is 13 residues. V was pared by 3 bases and J by 4 bases, with 9 bases between. In DNA, the CDR3 is TGTGCCACCAGTGATCCTCAGGGTTACGAGCAGTACTTC. As protein: CATSDPQGYEQYF.